Each of the 31 T cell receptor beta chains below was sequenced from the same sample in a study of T cell responses to AZD1222 COVID-19 vaccine. Sequencing was performed with immunoSEQ multiplex PCR; in TCRdb, only in-frame clones are kept and a portion is missing. Among some 80,000 clones listed, approximately 88% were seen once. The specimen comprised peripheral blood, sampled on day 0 of MenACWY control vaccination. The receptors were gathered from an adult in good health.

The chain has TRBV9 and TRBJ1-2, with TRBD1 matching over 9 bases. Per germline, CDR1 SGDLS and CDR2 YYNGEE. Trimming at V came to 4 bases and at J to 6 bases, leaving 10 bases not matched to a gene. The CDR3 is made up of 15 amino acids. The CDR3 DNA is TGTGCCAGCAGCCCAGTCGGGACAGGGTTCGATGGCTACACCTTC. This codes for CASSPVGTGFDGYTF. The full variable domain, in which reference TRBV9 and TRBJ1-2 provide the parts outside the CDR3, is DSGVTQTPKHLITATGQRVTLRCSPRSGDLSVYWYQQSLDQGLQFLIQYYNGEERAKGNILERFSAQQFPDLHSELNLSSLELGDSALYFCASSPVGTGFDGYTFGSGTRLTVV.

The rearrangement joins TRBV2 to TRBJ1-2; 10 positions agree with TRBD1. The germline V gene encodes CDR1 SNHLY and CDR2 FYNNEI. The V gene end was trimmed by 8 bases and the J gene end by 3 bases; junction bases not matched to a gene: 12. CDR3 length: 16 residues. CDR3: CASVPPVGTGDYGYTF. The DNA of the CDR3 is TGTGCCAGCGTTCCCCCTGTCGGGACAGGGGACTATGGCTACACCTTC.

The chain employs TRBV5-4 and TRBJ1-2, with 10 nucleotides matching TRBD1. V trimming: 0 bases; J trimming: 4 bases; junction bases outside the gene matches: 9. This CDR3 comprises 17 residues. The germline V gene encodes CDR1 SGHNT and CDR2 YYREEE (reference sequence). The CDR3 DNA sequence: TGTGCCAGCAGCTTGGGCGGACAGGGGGGGATATTCTATGGCTACACCTTC. It translates to CASSLGGQGGIFYGYTF.

This chain connects TRBV5-5 to TRBJ1-1; D is uncertain. Germline CDR1 is SGHKS and CDR2 is YYEKEE (reference sequence). Trimming cost V 0 bases and J 0 bases, with 9 bases left between them. The CDR3 sequence is 15 residues long. CDR3 in amino acids: CASSLVALLNTEAFF. The CDR3 nucleotides read TGTGCCAGCAGCTTGGTTGCACTGTTGAACACTGAAGCTTTCTTT.

The chain has TRBV4-3 and TRBJ1-4; D remains ambiguous. Germline assignment: CDR1 LGHNA and CDR2 YSLEER. The CDR3 totals 16 residues. Trimming removed 0 bases from V and 5 bases from J, with 13 bases in between. This CDR3 reads CASSQDGRESNEKLFF. The DNA of the CDR3 is TGCGCCAGCAGCCAAGACGGACGGGAAAGCAATGAAAAACTGTTTTTT.

CDR3 DNA: TGTGCCAGCAGTCAAATAAACACTGAAGCTTTCTTT. Residues: CASSQINTEAFF. The gene calls are TRBV6-2 or TRBV6-3 and TRBJ1-1; unclear D gene. The CDR3 loop spans 12 amino acids. Germline V gene lookup returns CDR1 MNHEY and CDR2 SVGEGT. Trimming took off 5 bases at V and 2 bases at J, with 6 bases between the two ends.

The CDR3 region is CASSKDPSSGNTIYF. For the CDR3, the DNA is TGCGCCAGCAGCAAGGACCCAAGCTCTGGAAACACCATATATTTT. The chain is built from TRBV5-1 and TRBJ1-3; no firm D call. The germline V gene has CDR1 SGHRS and CDR2 YFSETQ. V was cut by 4 bases and J by 0 bases, with 11 bases left in between. The CDR3 is 15 amino acids.

This clone came up once. The chain links TRBV5-1 to TRBJ2-6; a weak D match, TRBD1 (6 bases). Trimming shortened V by 6 bases and J by 0 bases, and 10 bases separated the two germline ends. Germline CDR1 reads SGHRS; CDR2 reads YFSETQ. The CDR3 spans 15 residues. CDR3 sequence: CASTQGSSGANVLTF. In nucleotides, the CDR3 is TGCGCCAGCACTCAGGGGAGCTCTGGGGCCAACGTCCTGACTTTC.

The J gene is TRBJ1-1, the V gene TRBV11-1; D gene uncertain. The CDR3 consists of 14 residues. From germline, CDR1 is SGHAT and CDR2 FQDESV (reference sequence). The V and J ends lost 1 base and 5 bases respectively, with 11 bases between them. For the CDR3, the DNA is TGTGCCAGCAGCTTAGTGGAGGGAGTAACTGAAGCTTTCTTT. Translating gives CASSLVEGVTEAFF.

This chain connects TRBV11-3 to TRBJ2-5, with D tentatively TRBD2 (6 bases). V shed 4 bases and J shed 5 bases, with 14 bases lying between them. The CDR3 has 14 amino acids. Germline V lookup: CDR1 SGHNT, CDR2 YENEEA. The DNA for the CDR3 is TGTGCCAGCAGCTCGCAACTAGCTCCGGAGACCCAGTACTTC. Translating gives CASSSQLAPETQYF.

The rearrangement uses TRBV25-1 and TRBJ2-7; a possible D gene is TRBD1 (5 bases). From germline, CDR1 is MGHDK and CDR2 SYGVNS. The germline V and J ends were trimmed by 4 bases and 1 base, with 8 bases remaining between them. The CDR3 is 13 amino acids. Written as DNA, the CDR3 is TGTGCCAGCAGTGCCAGGGATTCCTACGAGCAGTACTTC. Protein: CASSARDSYEQYF.

The V and J genes are TRBV6-2 or TRBV6-3 and TRBJ2-1, with 12 bases fitting TRBD2. Germline V gives CDR1 MNHEY, CDR2 SVGEGT. The CDR3 has 17 residues. V lost 2 bases to trimming and J lost 10 bases; unmatched junction nucleotides: 12. This CDR3 reads CASSYQTASGGALEQFF. CDR3 sequence (DNA): TGTGCCAGCAGTTACCAAACCGCTAGCGGGGGGGCACTGGAGCAGTTCTTC.

The CDR3, as DNA: TGTGCCAGCAGTGAAGTGTGGATGGACGGAGCTTATGGCTACACCTTC. This sequence encodes CASSEVWMDGAYGYTF. The chain has TRBV6-1 and TRBJ1-2; no reliable D call. Germline V lookup: CDR1 MNHNS, CDR2 SASEGT. CDR3 length equals 16 residues. Between the trimmed V and J ends, which lost 1 base and 5 bases, there was a span of 17 bases.

This clone was recorded a few times. V usage is TRBV4-3 and J usage is TRBJ2-7, with D unresolved. The CDR3 is made up of 13 amino acids. Germline V gene sequence: CDR1 LGHNA, CDR2 YSLEER. Trimming removed 4 bases at V and 7 bases at J, with 14 bases between. In DNA, the CDR3 is TGCGCCAGCAGCCTTCTCCGAGGTGGTGAGCAGTACTTC. It translates to CASSLLRGGEQYF.

This clone showed up just a few times. This chain uses TRBV27 with TRBJ2-7; the D gene could be TRBD1 or TRBD2 (5 bases each). This CDR3 comprises 14 residues. V dropped 2 bases and J dropped 5 bases, with 13 bases sitting between them. Germline V gene data show CDR1 as MNHEY and CDR2 as SMNVEV (reference sequence). The CDR3 loop is CASSLVGTGDEQYF. CDR3 bases: TGTGCCAGCAGTTTAGTAGGGACGGGCGACGAGCAGTACTTC.

The V call is TRBV6-2 or TRBV6-3, the J call TRBJ2-6; D not certain. The CDR3 extends over 19 amino acids. Trimming shortened V by 6 bases and J by 0 bases, and 21 bases separated the two germline ends. Germline V gene lookup returns CDR1 MNHEY and CDR2 SVGEGT. The CDR3 is CASSPSYPSQGSGANVLTF. The CDR3 DNA is TGTGCCAGCAGCCCTTCCTATCCATCTCAAGGCTCTGGGGCCAACGTCCTGACTTTC.

This chain links TRBV27 with TRBJ1-1, with D maybe TRBD1 (5 bases). The CDR3 spans 14 residues. V lost 2 bases, J lost 7 bases, and 14 bases lay in between. Germline lookup yields CDR1 MNHEY and CDR2 SMNVEV (reference sequence). For the CDR3, the DNA is TGTGCCAGCAGTTTACAGGGTAGCCCTCGTGAAGCTTTCTTT. This sequence encodes CASSLQGSPREAFF.

This CDR3 reads CASSSRTGPQETQYF. CDR3 bases: TGTGCCAGCAGCTCAAGGACGGGACCACAAGAGACCCAGTACTTC. V usage is TRBV7-2 and J usage is TRBJ2-5; D may match TRBD1 or TRBD2 (5 bases each). This CDR3 has 15 residues. V lost 4 bases to trimming and J lost 2 bases, with 14 bases between them. CDR1 and CDR2 (germline): SGHTA, FQGNSA.

The rearrangement joins TRBV4-1 to TRBJ1-1; D may be TRBD1 (5 bases). In germline, CDR1 is MGHRA, CDR2 YSYEKL. V was cut by 0 bases and J by 3 bases, with 17 bases left in between. This CDR3 contains 17 residues. CDR3 sequence reads: CASSQDGGGLGYTEAFF. In DNA, the CDR3 is TGCGCCAGCAGCCAAGATGGGGGGGGTTTAGGGTACACTGAAGCTTTCTTT.

CDR3 sequence (DNA): TGTGCCAGCAGGAAGGCGGGGGGGCCCGATACGCAGTATTTT. This gives the protein CASRKAGGPDTQYF. The chain employs TRBV3-1 (or the pseudogene TRBV3-2) and TRBJ2-3, with 9 bases matching TRBD2. The trim removed 6 bases at V and 6 bases at J, leaving 7 bases unmatched. Germline V gene data show CDR1 as LGHDT and CDR2 as YNNKEL (reference sequence). The CDR3 covers 14 residues.

The J gene is TRBJ1-1, the V gene TRBV30; 7 nucleotides align to TRBD1. The J segment lost 5 bases and the V segment lost 5 bases, leaving 8 bases of the junction unmatched. The germline V gene has CDR1 GTSNPN and CDR2 SVGIG (reference sequence). The CDR3 is 13 amino acids. As DNA, the CDR3 is TGTGCCTGGTTACACAGGGGAAGAACTGAAGCTTTCTTT. Encoded protein: CAWLHRGRTEAFF.

The genes are TRBV28 and TRBJ1-1, with a tentative D call TRBD1 (5 bases). Germline-derived CDR1 and CDR2 are MDHEN and SYDVKM. Trimming removed 5 bases at V and 10 bases at J, with 17 bases between. This CDR3 has 13 residues. CDR3 in amino acids: CASSGGGRDGAFF. CDR3 in DNA: TGTGCCAGCAGTGGGGGAGGGAGGGATGGAGCTTTCTTT.

About this clone: Additional DNA sequences in this sample encode the identical CDR3. CDR3 region: CASSLGGSSYEQYF. The CDR3 DNA follows: TGTGCCAGTAGTCTTGGGGGGAGCTCCTACGAGCAGTACTTC. The chain combines TRBV19 with TRBJ2-7; D might be TRBD2 (6 bases). CDR1 and CDR2 (germline): LNHDA, SQIVND (reference sequence). The CDR3 runs 14 residues. V lost 5 bases, J lost 0 bases, and 11 bases lay in between.

The chain employs TRBV6-2 or TRBV6-3 and TRBJ2-7; the D gene is possibly TRBD2 (5 bases). The CDR3 loop spans 17 amino acids. The germline V gene has CDR1 MNHEY and CDR2 SVGEGT. V was trimmed by 3 bases and J by 1 base, leaving 19 bases between them. DNA of the CDR3: TGTGCCAGCAGTTATTCGCCGTTCGGGGTCCGATCCTACGAGCAGTACTTC. Its translation is CASSYSPFGVRSYEQYF.

The genes are TRBV30 and TRBJ2-7, with TRBD1 as a possible D gene (7 bases). In germline, CDR1 is GTSNPN, CDR2 SVGIG (reference sequence). The CDR3 length is 15 residues. V shed 1 base and J shed 6 bases, with 19 bases lying between them. CDR3 coding DNA: TGTGCCTGGAGTGGGCAGGGGGGATGGAGGGCCGAGCAGTACTTC. Its protein product is CAWSGQGGWRAEQYF. Full variable domain (missing parts from reference TRBV30 and TRBJ2-7): SQTIHQWPATLVQPVGSPLSLECTVEGTSNPNLYWYRQAAGRGLQLLFYSVGIGQISSEVPQNLSASRPQDRQFILSSKKLLLSDSGFYLCAWSGQGGWRAEQYFGPGTRLTVT.

This clone was picked up a small number of times. Here the CDR3 DNA reads TGTGCCAGCAGTCCCTCTTCGACAGTGAACACTGAAGCTTTCTTT. Its protein product is CASSPSSTVNTEAFF. The chain combines TRBV6-5 with TRBJ1-1, with a tentative D call TRBD1 (5 bases). CDR1 and CDR2 from the germline V gene are MNHEY and SVGAGI. This CDR3 contains 15 residues. V dropped 5 bases and J dropped 0 bases, with 13 bases sitting between them.

CDR3 sequence: CASSPGQGPYNEQFF. The CDR3 coding sequence is TGTGCCAGCAGCCCGGGACAGGGCCCTTACAATGAGCAGTTCTTC. The chain links TRBV11-2 to TRBJ2-1; 9 bases map to TRBD1. The CDR3 is made up of 15 amino acids. Losses at the gene ends were 5 bases for V and 4 bases for J; bases not matched to a gene: 6. Germline CDR1 is SGHAT and CDR2 is FQNNGV.

In this sample, this clone turned up a few times. V and J are TRBV4-3 and TRBJ1-5, with a possible D match to TRBD1 (5 bases). The CDR3 is 15 amino acids. Germline V gene data show CDR1 as LGHNA and CDR2 as YSLEER. V lost 1 base, J lost 7 bases, and 14 bases lay in between. The CDR3 reads CASSQVLQGGQPQHF. The CDR3, as DNA: TGCGCCAGCAGCCAAGTACTCCAGGGCGGACAGCCCCAGCATTTT.

The chain combines TRBV2 with TRBJ2-7; D is undetermined. Germline loops: CDR1 SNHLY, CDR2 FYNNEI. V was clipped by 1 base and J by 0 bases, with 4 bases between them. CDR3 length: 13 amino acids. Here the CDR3 reads CASSEVSSYEQYF. For the CDR3, the DNA is TGTGCCAGCAGTGAAGTAAGCTCCTACGAGCAGTACTTC.

The chain employs TRBV30 and TRBJ1-5; maybe TRBD1 (6 bases). The CDR3 extends over 14 amino acids. Trimming cost V 0 bases and J 2 bases, with 8 bases left between them. Germline V gene sequence: CDR1 GTSNPN, CDR2 SVGIG (reference sequence). CDR3: CAWSVGAGNQPQHF. In DNA form, the CDR3 reads TGTGCCTGGAGTGTGGGGGCAGGCAATCAGCCCCAGCATTTT.

The chain is built from TRBV6-6 and TRBJ2-5; D possibly corresponds to TRBD1 (7 bases). Germline loops: CDR1 MNHNY, CDR2 SVGAGI (reference sequence). V was cut by 2 bases and J by 2 bases, with 15 bases left in between. The CDR3 length is 16 residues. The CDR3 loop is CASSYGGMTGQETQYF. Here the CDR3 DNA reads TGTGCCAGCAGTTACGGAGGGATGACAGGGCAAGAGACCCAGTACTTC.